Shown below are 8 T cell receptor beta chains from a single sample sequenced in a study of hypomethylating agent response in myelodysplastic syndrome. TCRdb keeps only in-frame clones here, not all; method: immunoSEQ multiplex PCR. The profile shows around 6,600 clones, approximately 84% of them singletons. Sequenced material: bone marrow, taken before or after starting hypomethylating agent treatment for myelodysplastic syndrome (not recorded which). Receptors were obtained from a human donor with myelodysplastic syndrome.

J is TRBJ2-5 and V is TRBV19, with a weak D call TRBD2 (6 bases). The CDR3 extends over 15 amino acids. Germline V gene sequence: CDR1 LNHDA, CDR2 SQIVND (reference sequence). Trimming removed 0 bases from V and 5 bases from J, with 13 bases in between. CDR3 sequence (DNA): TGTGCCAGTAGTATAGATCAAGGAGGGGTGGAGACCCAGTACTTC. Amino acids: CASSIDQGGVETQYF.

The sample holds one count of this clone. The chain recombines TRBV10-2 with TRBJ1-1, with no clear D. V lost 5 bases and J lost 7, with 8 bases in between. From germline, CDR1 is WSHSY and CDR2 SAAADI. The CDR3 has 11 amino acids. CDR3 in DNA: TGCGCCAGCAGTTGGAAGGGTGAAGCTTTCTTT. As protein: CASSWKGEAFF.

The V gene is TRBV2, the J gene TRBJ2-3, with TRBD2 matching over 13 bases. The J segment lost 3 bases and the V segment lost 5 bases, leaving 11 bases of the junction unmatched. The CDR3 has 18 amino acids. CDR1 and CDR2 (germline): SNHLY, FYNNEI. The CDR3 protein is CASSQRLLAGGITDTQYF. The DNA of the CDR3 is TGTGCCAGCAGTCAAAGATTACTAGCGGGGGGGATTACAGATACGCAGTATTTT.

The CDR3 DNA reads as TGTGCCTGGAGTGTACGACGGAACACTGAAGCTTTCTTT. It translates to CAWSVRRNTEAFF. The chain employs TRBV30 and TRBJ1-1; D not certain. Deletions cut 0 bases from V and 1 base from J, with 6 bases between. The germline V gene has CDR1 GTSNPN and CDR2 SVGIG (reference sequence). This CDR3 is 13 amino acids long.

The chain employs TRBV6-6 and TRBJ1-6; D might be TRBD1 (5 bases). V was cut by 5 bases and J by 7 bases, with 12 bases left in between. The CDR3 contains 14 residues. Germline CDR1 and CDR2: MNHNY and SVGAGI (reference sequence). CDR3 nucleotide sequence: TGTGCCAGCAGTACAGGTGAACTAAATTCACCCCTCCACTTT. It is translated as CASSTGELNSPLHF.

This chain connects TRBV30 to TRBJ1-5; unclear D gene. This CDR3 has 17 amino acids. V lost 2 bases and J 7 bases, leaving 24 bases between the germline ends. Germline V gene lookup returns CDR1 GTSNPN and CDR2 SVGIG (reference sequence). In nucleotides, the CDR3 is TGTGCCTGGAGTACCCCCGGGTGGGCGGGCGAACACCAGCCCCAGCATTTT. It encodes CAWSTPGWAGEHQPQHF.

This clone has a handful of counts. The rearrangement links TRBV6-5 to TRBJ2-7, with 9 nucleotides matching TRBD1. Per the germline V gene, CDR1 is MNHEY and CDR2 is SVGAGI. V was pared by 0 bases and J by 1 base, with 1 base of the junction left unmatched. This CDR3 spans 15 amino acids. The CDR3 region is CASSYSGTGSYEQYF. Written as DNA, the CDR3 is TGTGCCAGCAGTTACTCGGGGACAGGGTCCTACGAGCAGTACTTC.

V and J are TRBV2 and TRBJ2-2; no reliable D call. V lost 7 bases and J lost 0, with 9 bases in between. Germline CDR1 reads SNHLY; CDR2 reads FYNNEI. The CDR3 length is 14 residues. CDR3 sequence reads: CASISGPNTGELFF. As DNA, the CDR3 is TGTGCCAGCATCTCCGGGCCGAACACCGGGGAGCTGTTTTTT.